The 21 T cell receptor beta chains listed next were all sequenced from one sample in a study of cytomegalovirus exposure and HLA in healthy donors. 13 Jbeta primers and 60 Vbeta primers were used for the PCR. Produced via immunoSEQ multiplex PCR; TCRdb's table is partial and in-frame only. The sample lists around 130,000 clones; 70% to 80% were seen once. Sequenced sample: PBMCs. These receptors were taken from a man aged 30 to 39 in good health and CMV-seronegative.

This clone was detected a few times. CDR3 amino acids: CASSPARTDFGNTIYF. CDR3 DNA: TGTGCCAGCAGTCCAGCCCGGACAGACTTTGGAAACACCATATATTTT. The chain uses TRBV28 and TRBJ1-3, with TRBD1 as a possible D gene (6 bases). The germline V gene encodes CDR1 MDHEN and CDR2 SYDVKM. V was shortened by 5 bases and J by 3 bases, with 17 bases between the two germline ends. This CDR3 region has 16 residues.

The DNA of the CDR3 is TGTGCCAGCAGTTTTGGACAGGTGTCCTATAATTCACCCCTCCACTTT. The encoded protein is CASSFGQVSYNSPLHF. This chain uses TRBV6-5 with TRBJ1-6, with TRBD1 identical over 7 bases. V was clipped by 4 bases and J by 1 base; unmatched bases: 4. This CDR3 spans 16 amino acids. CDR1 and CDR2 (germline): MNHEY, SVGAGI.

For this clone: The CDR3 does not close with the conserved phenylalanine or tryptophan, likely indicating a read error. V usage is TRBV29-1 and J usage is TRBJ1-1; a possible D gene is TRBD1 (5 bases). This CDR3 region has 13 residues. V was trimmed by 4 bases and J by 3 bases, leaving 12 bases between them. CDR1 is SQVTM and CDR2 is ANQGSEA in the germline V gene. CDR3 coding DNA: TGCAGCGTTGTTCTCCAGGGATACACTGAAGCTTTCGTT. It specifies CSVVLQGYTEAFV.

The gene calls are TRBV6-5 and TRBJ2-3, with 8 nucleotides matching TRBD2. Trimming at V came to 6 bases and at J to 5 bases, leaving 10 bases not matched to a gene. The CDR3 sequence is 15 residues long. In germline, CDR1 is MNHEY, CDR2 SVGAGI. CDR3 in DNA: TGTGCCAGCAGGCAAATAGCGGGGCCGGGAGATACGCAGTATTTT. Translation: CASRQIAGPGDTQYF.

The chain joins TRBV9 to TRBJ2-1; TRBD2 aligns across 8 bases. Germline loops: CDR1 SGDLS, CDR2 YYNGEE. The V gene end was trimmed by 3 bases and the J gene end by 0 bases; junction bases not matched to a gene: 8. The CDR3 totals 17 residues. CDR3 in amino acids: CASSGGSGTSSYNEQFF. CDR3 bases: TGTGCCAGCAGCGGAGGTAGCGGGACGAGCTCCTACAATGAGCAGTTCTTC. The full variable domain, rest sourced from reference TRBV9 and TRBJ2-1, is DSGVTQTPKHLITATGQRVTLRCSPRSGDLSVYWYQQSLDQGLQFLIQYYNGEERAKGNILERFSAQQFPDLHSELNLSSLELGDSALYFCASSGGSGTSSYNEQFFGPGTRLTVL.

The V gene is TRBV7-2, the J gene TRBJ2-2, with 11 positions matching TRBD1. Germline CDR1 is SGHTA and CDR2 is FQGNSA. The CDR3 totals 17 residues. V lost 7 bases and J lost 4; bases outside the gene matches: 11. In nucleotides, the CDR3 is TGTGCCAGCACAGGACAGGGGGCGCTTCTGGCCACCGGGGAGCTGTTTTTT. Amino acid sequence: CASTGQGALLATGELFF.

The chain couples TRBV5-1 to TRBJ2-5; 10 nucleotides line up with TRBD2. With 0 bases clipped from V and 5 bases from J, the junction kept 7 bases outside the gene matches. Germline V gene data show CDR1 as SGHRS and CDR2 as YFSETQ. CDR3 size: 16 residues. This CDR3 reads CASSLAASGGEETQYF. The CDR3 bases are TGCGCCAGCAGCTTGGCCGCGAGCGGGGGGGAGGAGACCCAGTACTTC.

The CDR3 DNA follows: TGCGCCAGCAGCCACGGACAGGTGAACACTGAAGCTTTCTTT. It codes for CASSHGQVNTEAFF. V gene TRBV4-1 combines with J gene TRBJ1-1; TRBD1 matches at 7 bases. After removal of 3 bases from V and 0 bases from J, the junction contained 1 base not matched to a gene. The length of the CDR3 is 14 residues. The V gene's germline CDR1 is MGHRA and CDR2 YSYEKL.

The chain uses TRBV10-3 and TRBJ2-6; 13 nucleotides line up with TRBD2. With 2 bases clipped from V and 3 bases from J, the junction kept 10 bases outside the gene matches. Germline lookup yields CDR1 ENHRY and CDR2 SYGVKD. This CDR3 has 20 amino acids. CDR3 coding DNA: TGTGCCATCAGTGAGGTAAAACTAGCGGGAGGGCCGGGTGGGGCCAACGTCCTGACTTTC. Amino acid sequence: CAISEVKLAGGPGGANVLTF.

This clone was found once. The V gene is TRBV7-2, the J gene TRBJ1-6; 7 bases are shared with TRBD1. Losses at the gene ends were 2 bases for V and 7 bases for J; bases not matched to a gene: 5. The CDR3 loop spans 15 amino acids. CDR1 is SGHTA and CDR2 is FQGNSA in the germline V gene. The CDR3 bases are TGTGCCAGCAGCTTACGGGGACAGACCAATTCACCCCTCCACTTT. This encodes CASSLRGQTNSPLHF.

This rearrangement joins TRBV6-5 to TRBJ1-1; TRBD1 aligns across 8 bases. This CDR3 is 16 amino acids long. CDR1 MNHEY and CDR2 SVGAGI come from the germline V gene. Trimming took 3 bases from V and 1 from J; bases not matched to a gene: 7. Here the CDR3 reads CASSYYVGTGNTEAFF. As DNA, the CDR3 is TGTGCCAGCAGTTATTACGTTGGGACAGGGAACACTGAAGCTTTCTTT.

The CDR3 spells CASSPEGGQETQYF. For the CDR3, the DNA is TGTGCCAGCAGCCCGGAGGGAGGGCAAGAGACCCAGTACTTC. The chain is built from TRBV7-2 and TRBJ2-5; the match to TRBD2 covers 7 bases. The CDR3 contains 14 residues. Germline CDR1 is SGHTA and CDR2 is FQGNSA. Trimming cost V 5 bases and J 2 bases; bases outside gene matches: 5.

The rearrangement links TRBV14 to TRBJ2-2, with a weak D call TRBD2 (5 bases). Germline lookup yields CDR1 SGHDN and CDR2 FVKESK. Trimming cost V 4 bases and J 3 bases, with 12 bases left between them. This CDR3 has 15 amino acids. For the CDR3, the DNA is TGTGCCAGCAGCCCCGAAACGGGGTACACCGGGGAGCTGTTTTTT. The encoded protein is CASSPETGYTGELFF.

This chain uses TRBV5-6 with TRBJ2-4; TRBD1 matches 10 bases. Germline lookup yields CDR1 SGHDT and CDR2 YYEEEE. The CDR3 runs 16 residues. Unmatched junction bases numbered 5, after V lost 2 bases and J lost 3 bases. The CDR3 coding sequence is TGTGCCAGCAGCTTAGACAGGGGGCAGGTCAAAAACATTCAGTACTTC. Its protein is CASSLDRGQVKNIQYF.

The chain joins TRBV5-1 to TRBJ2-1, with D unresolved. V gave up 4 bases and J gave up 8 bases, with 19 bases separating them. This CDR3 is 15 amino acids long. CDR1 and CDR2 (germline): SGHRS, YFSETQ. This CDR3 reads CASSQVGRLIDEQFF. CDR3 DNA sequence: TGCGCCAGCAGCCAAGTGGGTAGACTGATCGATGAGCAGTTCTTC.

This chain connects TRBV28 to TRBJ1-2, with D possibly being TRBD1 (6 bases). V was cut by 6 bases and J by 6 bases, with 14 bases left in between. The CDR3 runs 13 residues. From germline, CDR1 is MDHEN and CDR2 SYDVKM. The CDR3 region is CASRRGQRNGYTF. For the CDR3, the DNA is TGTGCCAGCAGACGGGGACAAAGAAATGGCTACACCTTC.

The chain uses TRBV6-5 and TRBJ2-5; D uncertain. With 0 bases removed from V and 4 bases from J, the gap between germline ends came to 12 bases. This CDR3 is built from 15 residues. Germline V gene lookup returns CDR1 MNHEY and CDR2 SVGAGI. The CDR3 region is CASSYSSYYRETQYF. The CDR3 bases are TGTGCCAGCAGTTACTCGAGCTATTATCGAGAGACCCAGTACTTC.

This clone has just a few counts. This sample includes further DNA sequences coding for the same CDR3. This chain joins TRBV4-1 and TRBJ2-2, with 8 bases fitting TRBD2. The CDR3 totals 19 residues. Germline trimming cut 1 base from V and 5 bases from J; bases unmatched to any gene: 15. Germline CDR1 and CDR2: MGHRA and YSYEKL. CDR3 DNA: TGCGCCAGCAGCCAAGGGATTCTGAAGCGGGAGAGTGGAACCGGGGAGCTGTTTTTT. It specifies CASSQGILKRESGTGELFF.

The V call is TRBV6-5, the J call TRBJ2-3, with D possibly matching TRBD2 (5 bases). The CDR3 extends over 15 amino acids. CDR1 and CDR2 from the germline V gene are MNHEY and SVGAGI. The V gene lost 4 bases and the J gene lost 0 bases, with 11 bases spanning the gap. Here the CDR3 DNA reads TGTGCCAGCAGTTCTGGGAGAACTAGCACAGATACGCAGTATTTT. Its translation is CASSSGRTSTDTQYF.

The J gene is TRBJ2-1, the V gene TRBV28; a weak D match, TRBD2 (5 bases). The CDR3 runs 18 residues. Per the germline V gene, CDR1 is MDHEN and CDR2 is SYDVKM. With 3 bases removed from V and 1 base from J, the gap between germline ends came to 19 bases. CDR3 amino acids: CASSFLDARAVSYNEQFF. The DNA for the CDR3 is TGTGCCAGCAGTTTCTTAGACGCTCGAGCGGTTTCCTACAATGAGCAGTTCTTC.

The rearrangement joins TRBV7-2 to TRBJ2-7, with 9 bases matching TRBD2. Germline CDR1 is SGHTA and CDR2 is FQGNSA. J gave up 4 bases and V 4 bases, and 8 bases lay outside the gene matches. The CDR3 spans 15 residues. The CDR3 DNA reads TGTGCCAGCAGCTCGGGAGCGGGGGGCTGGTACGAGCAGTACTTC. Translating it yields CASSSGAGGWYEQYF.